The entry below describes one TCR beta chain. Measured with immunoSEQ multiplex PCR; TCRdb has only the in-frame clones, and not every one. The sample includes about 39,000 clones, about 65% of them seen just once. V was clipped by 5 bases and J by 9 bases; unmatched bases: 10. CDR3 length: 16 residues. Germline CDR1 reads SGHAT; CDR2 reads FQNNGV. This entry belongs to a study of cytotoxic CD8 clonotypes in ibrutinib-treated CLL. This rearrangement joins TRBV11-2 to TRBJ2-1; TRBD2 matches 13 bases. The sequence was obtained from a human donor with chronic lymphocytic leukemia. The sample in question was PBMCs, obtained at disease progression, from a patient treated with ibrutinib. CDR3 DNA: TGTGCCAGCAGCACTCCACTAGCGGGAGGGCCCGGTGAGCAGTTCTTC. It yields the protein CASSTPLAGGPGEQFF. The entire variable domain, with the rest obtained from reference TRBV11-2 and TRBJ2-1, is as follows: EAGVAQSPRYKIIEKRQSVAFWCNPISGHATLYWYQQILGQGPKLLIQFQNNGVVDDSQLPKDRFSAERLKGVDSTLKIQPAKLEDSAVYLCASSTPLAGGPGEQFFGPGTRLTVL.